Sequencing of this T cell receptor (beta chain) was carried out in a study of T cell responses to AZD1222 COVID-19 vaccine. J was trimmed by 5 bases and V by 5 bases; bases with no gene match: 7. This CDR3 spans 14 amino acids. Germline CDR1 is KGHSH and CDR2 is LQKENI. TCRdb's copy holds only in-frame clones and misses some; the assay was immunoSEQ multiplex PCR. The sample lists approximately 190,000 clones; approximately 91% were seen once. Comment on this clone: Its target is unknown.

General study findings and limits: Among the donors, most were white British and more were female, and clonal diversity was possibly underestimated. It was only a handful of AZD1222 recipients who were seropositive at baseline. Distributed over spike, vaccine-associated CD4 TCRs predominated at 160-218 and 743-854. The study sampled repertoires only after the peak T cell response.

The rearrangement links TRBV18 to TRBJ2-3; TRBD1 aligns across 7 bases. Sequenced material: peripheral blood, taken on day 0 of AZD1222 vaccination. The clonotype was recovered from an adult in good health. The CDR3 DNA is TGTGCCAGCTCAACAAATACAGGGGTAGATACGCAGTATTTT. Translated: CASSTNTGVDTQYF.